This T cell receptor (beta chain) stems from a study of tissue T cells after allogeneic stem cell transplantation (dated by TCRdb to 2022 to 2024). For context, the study as a whole: Using research autopsies of patients with and without GVHD, plus mouse models of GVHD, the study profiled TCR beta repertoires across many tissues. The human arm was a prospective observational study without blinding or randomization. Overall study results and their limits: A small and clinically heterogeneous patient cohort was studied, and sampling depth was acknowledged as a limitation. The study did not establish which tissue TCRs were alloreactive or antigen-specific, and some clones may have been host cells that persisted. Within patients, how anatomically similar tissues were was a major factor shaping TCR repertoire composition, regardless of disease or transplant status. Only a few T cell clones appeared in more than one patient, yet motif-based clustering showed tissue-specific repertoire signatures that were shared between patients. Blood and spleen T cells captured only a limited portion of the TCR repertoire detected in tissues, in both patients and mice.

Library prep was done by the immunoSEQ multiplex PCR assay. TCRbeta CDR3 sequencing was done by Adaptive Biotechnologies at survey depth, reporting CDR3 sequences, V/J genes, productive frequency and template counts. Amplification of TCR beta CDR3 regions started from genomic DNA instead of RNA. Regarding the original processing steps: Jensen-Shannon divergence served to quantify pairwise repertoire overlap between tissues, with 0 meaning identical and 1 meaning complete divergence. Tissues were clustered by single-linkage agglomerative hierarchical clustering of pairwise JSD values, and the clustering results were displayed as dendrograms. GLIPH2 was applied to all patient samples using simulation_depth 1000, kmer_min_depth 3, and cdr3_length_cutoff 8, and only groups with more than two unique CDR3s were retained. A standardized tissue-overlap score was calculated by extrapolating Jaccard GLIPH-group overlap across patients to a standard repertoire size of 1000 clones. Linear mixed-effect models, with tissue as a fixed effect and individual as a random effect, were used to test how diversity related to clinical or experimental variables. TCRdb's version of the immuneACCESS table is confined to in-frame rearrangements and falls short of the full clone set. An unresolved V gene accounts for under half of the shortfall where checked; the remainder is of unknown origin. V, J and clone size were drawn from that table, and D and trimming were deduced from the DNA. The sample has 6,500 to 7,000 clones on record, around 50% of them singletons. The top ten clonotypes cover roughly 4% of the sample.

The CDR3 covers 14 residues, taking in both the cysteine and the phenylalanine. Of the CDR3's DNA, 39 bases were read; they are in frame from base 1. CDR1 and CDR2, looked up from the germline V gene (reference sequence), are KGHPV and FQNQEV. V and J lose 2 bases and 3 bases, and a span of 9 bases separates them. Explained via the paper, the time point label denotes: mouse harvest day 7 after allogeneic transplant. Each mouse graft consisted of 10^7 T-cell-depleted bone marrow cells plus 10^6 splenic CD5+ T cells and was given by tail vein injection. GVHD in mice was modeled with a major MHC-mismatch B6 (H2b) into BALB/c (H2d) model, and tissues were profiled at day 7 or 14. On day 7 or 14 post-transplant, mouse tissues and retro-orbital blood were harvested with separate sterile tools for each animal, and livers were flushed before harvest. Before genomic DNA isolation with the DNeasy Blood & Tissue Kit, mouse tissues were minced using razor blades in buffered saline.

This clone was seen a handful of times. Its antigen is unknown. Gene designations and germline sequences in this entry are those of the mouse. The sequenced fragment ends 1 residue before the CDR3 boundary, so the rest is inferred from the germline J gene. The same CDR3 can be traced to other DNA sequences in this sample. The clonotype originates from a female BALB/c mouse given C57BL/6 T cells with graft-versus-host disease after an allogeneic hematopoietic cell transplant. The sequenced sample consisted of gut tissue. Recombination linked TRBV26 to TRBJ2-3; the D gene is possibly TRBD1, with 5 bases matching. The CDR3 DNA, read in part, is TGTGCCAGCAGTCTGCAGGGAGGGGCAGAAACGCTGTAT. Its translation is CASSLQGGAETLY. The CDR3 reads in full as CASSLQGGAETLYF.